A single sample gave rise to the 20 T cell receptor beta chains below, sequenced in a study of T cells in localized non-small cell lung cancer. The repertoire was sequenced with immunoSEQ multiplex PCR; TCRdb's copy has only in-frame clones and lacks some. Among 30,000 to 40,000 clones listed, roughly 80% were seen once. Sample: peripheral blood, taken before any cancer treatment. The receptors shown here come from a male donor older than 55 with stage II squamous cell lung carcinoma.

V usage is TRBV19 and J usage is TRBJ2-7, with TRBD1 matching 8 bases. In germline, CDR1 is LNHDA, CDR2 SQIVND (reference sequence). Losses at the gene ends were 4 bases for V and 7 bases for J; bases not matched to a gene: 15. The CDR3 has 16 amino acids. CDR3 loop: CASSKPPGQDFGEQYF. The CDR3 region has the DNA TGTGCCAGTAGTAAACCCCCGGGACAGGACTTTGGGGAGCAGTACTTC.

The chain joins TRBV2 to TRBJ1-1; D not certain. Per germline, CDR1 SNHLY and CDR2 FYNNEI. Trimming shortened V by 7 bases and J by 2 bases, and 11 bases separated the two germline ends. This CDR3 is 13 amino acids long. Written as DNA, the CDR3 is TGTGCCAGCACACAGCAGAGAAACACTGAAGCTTTCTTT. Encoded protein: CASTQQRNTEAFF.

CDR3 coding DNA: TGTGCCAGCAGGGGGACCTTGAGGTCAGAAAAACTGTTTTTT. Translation gives CASRGTLRSEKLFF. The V gene is TRBV6-1, the J gene TRBJ1-4; perhaps TRBD1 as D (5 bases). Germline CDR1 reads MNHNS; CDR2 reads SASEGT. The CDR3 contains 14 residues. The V end was cut by 6 bases, the J end by 8 bases, with 16 bases between.

The V call is TRBV9, the J call TRBJ2-5; tentatively, D is TRBD1 or TRBD2 (6 bases each). Trimming took off 7 bases at V and 2 bases at J, with 9 bases between the two ends. CDR1 SGDLS and CDR2 YYNGEE come from the germline V gene. The CDR3 sequence is 12 residues long. Here the CDR3 DNA reads TGTGCCAGCGGGGGGCCTCAAGAGACCCAGTACTTC. Its protein product is CASGGPQETQYF.

CDR3 in amino acids: CASSLVAAGTEAFF. The CDR3 DNA reads as TGCGCCAGCAGCTTGGTTGCAGCCGGCACTGAAGCTTTCTTT. The chain combines TRBV5-1 with TRBJ1-1; D unresolved. V shed 0 bases and J shed 4 bases, with 10 bases lying between them. Germline V gene sequence: CDR1 SGHRS, CDR2 YFSETQ. The CDR3 runs 14 residues.

Note on this clone: The sample holds other DNA sequences that translate to the same CDR3. V gene TRBV19 combines with J gene TRBJ1-1, with 8 bases lining up with TRBD1. The V gene's germline CDR1 is LNHDA and CDR2 SQIVND (reference sequence). The CDR3 spans 15 residues. V dropped 3 bases and J dropped 1; count of bases not matched to a gene: 4. The CDR3 nucleotides are TGTGCCAGTAGTATCAGAGGACAGGGGAACACTGAAGCTTTCTTT. Encoded protein: CASSIRGQGNTEAFF.

J is TRBJ1-4 and V is TRBV6-1, with 8 bases fitting TRBD1. Germline loops: CDR1 MNHNS, CDR2 SASEGT. This CDR3 is built from 13 residues. Unmatched junction bases numbered 5, after V lost 0 bases and J lost 14 bases. CDR3 sequence: CASSEARQGMLFF. DNA for the CDR3: TGTGCCAGCAGTGAAGCCAGACAGGGGATGCTGTTTTTT.

This clone was seen a few times. The chain joins TRBV6-5 to TRBJ1-2, with D tentatively TRBD1 (5 bases). Germline CDR1 is MNHEY and CDR2 is SVGAGI. Between the trimmed V and J ends, which lost 4 bases and 4 bases, there was a span of 13 bases. The length of the CDR3 is 14 residues. The CDR3 region has the DNA TGTGCCAGCAGTTGGTCCGGGGGGGGCTATGGCTACACCTTC. This codes for CASSWSGGGYGYTF.

This chain links TRBV30 with TRBJ1-4; maybe TRBD1 (6 bases). The CDR3 has 12 residues. V lost 8 bases to trimming and J lost 3 bases, with 10 bases between them. In germline, CDR1 is GTSNPN, CDR2 SVGIG (reference sequence). DNA for the CDR3: TGTGCCGGTCGGACAGCTAATGAAAAACTGTTTTTT. Amino acid sequence: CAGRTANEKLFF.

This chain uses TRBV27 with TRBJ1-2, with 7 nucleotides matching TRBD1. The CDR3 runs 13 residues. The V gene's germline CDR1 is MNHEY and CDR2 SMNVEV (reference sequence). The trim removed 6 bases at V and 3 bases at J, leaving 4 bases unmatched. CDR3 sequence: CASSPQGDYGYTF. The CDR3 coding sequence is TGTGCCAGCAGCCCGCAGGGGGACTATGGCTACACCTTC.

The chain is built from TRBV6-1 and TRBJ2-7, with TRBD1 identical over 11 bases. J lost 6 bases, V lost 0 bases, and 4 bases had no gene match. CDR3 length equals 15 residues. Germline CDR1 MNHNS, CDR2 SASEGT. CDR3 protein: CASSEAWTGGREQYF. The CDR3 DNA is TGTGCCAGCAGTGAAGCCTGGACAGGGGGCCGCGAGCAGTACTTC.

The chain joins TRBV2 to TRBJ2-1; perhaps TRBD2 as D (5 bases). The CDR3 is 13 amino acids. Germline loops: CDR1 SNHLY, CDR2 FYNNEI. Deletions cut 6 bases from V and 4 bases from J, with 10 bases between. Written as DNA, the CDR3 is TGTGCCAGCAGCGCCGAGGGTTACAATGAGCAGTTCTTC. Translated: CASSAEGYNEQFF. The full variable domain, in which reference TRBV2 and TRBJ2-1 provide the parts outside the CDR3, is EPEVTQTPSHQVTQMGQEVILRCVPISNHLYFYWYRQILGQKVEFLVSFYNNEISEKSEIFDDQFSVERPDGSNFTLKIRSTKLEDSAMYFCASSAEGYNEQFFGPGTRLTVL.

This chain connects TRBV7-2 to TRBJ2-7, with 7 positions matching TRBD2. V gave up 5 bases and J gave up 4 bases; unmatched junction bases: 8. CDR3 length equals 14 residues. Looked up from germline, CDR1 is SGHTA and CDR2 is FQGNSA. The CDR3 sequence: CASSNRLADYEQYF. The CDR3 DNA follows: TGTGCCAGCAGCAACCGACTAGCTGATTACGAGCAGTACTTC. Drawing the rest from reference TRBV7-2 and TRBJ2-7, the complete variable domain is GAGVSQSPSNKVTEKGKDVELRCDPISGHTALYWYRQSLGQGLEFLIYFQGNSAPDKSGLPSDRFSAERTGGSVSTLTIQRTQQEDSAVYLCASSNRLADYEQYFGPGTRLTVT.

Relative to its sample, this clone is medium-sized. This rearrangement joins TRBV7-9 to TRBJ2-7, with a possible D match to TRBD2 (6 bases). The V gene lost 1 base and the J gene lost 2 bases, with 12 bases spanning the gap. The CDR3 is 15 amino acids. Germline CDR1 reads SEHNR; CDR2 reads FQNEAQ (reference sequence). The DNA of the CDR3 is TGTGCCAGCAGCTTAGTGGAGGGAGCGACCTACGAGCAGTACTTC. Residues: CASSLVEGATYEQYF.

This chain uses TRBV6-1 with TRBJ2-1; D unclear. This CDR3 spans 11 amino acids. The germline V gene encodes CDR1 MNHNS and CDR2 SASEGT. Trimming cost V 2 bases and J 8 bases, with 4 bases left between them. For the CDR3, the DNA is TGTGCCAGCAGTGAATTCTATGAGCAGTTCTTC. Residues: CASSEFYEQFF.

This chain links TRBV19 with TRBJ2-1; D is undetermined. Trimming pared 1 base from V and 2 bases from J, leaving 9 bases between. Germline V gene lookup returns CDR1 LNHDA and CDR2 SQIVND (reference sequence). The CDR3 length is 15 residues. CDR3 residues: CASSIVTEAYNEQFF. Written as DNA, the CDR3 is TGTGCCAGTAGTATAGTCACGGAAGCCTACAATGAGCAGTTCTTC.

The V gene is TRBV11-2, the J gene TRBJ1-2, with TRBD1 as a possible D gene (6 bases). Deletions cut 4 bases from V and 7 bases from J, with 16 bases between. From germline, CDR1 is SGHAT and CDR2 FQNNGV. CDR3 length: 14 residues. CDR3 bases: TGTGCCAGCAGCTGGGGACAACGGCTCGGTGGCTACACCTTC. It yields the protein CASSWGQRLGGYTF.

This chain uses TRBV18 with TRBJ1-3, with D uncertain. The CDR3 is made up of 17 amino acids. Trimming took 3 bases from V and 0 from J, leaving 15 bases between them. CDR1 is KGHSH and CDR2 is LQKENI in the germline V gene. In DNA, the CDR3 is TGTGCCAGCTCACCTCCGGACGCCTGGAACTCTGGAAACACCATATATTTT. Its translation is CASSPPDAWNSGNTIYF.

The gene calls are TRBV28 and TRBJ2-5; 8 bases align to TRBD2. CDR3 length: 14 amino acids. V shed 0 bases and J 4 bases; nucleotides not matched to a gene: 1. Germline V gives CDR1 MDHEN, CDR2 SYDVKM. The CDR3 region is CASSLWAGGETQYF. As DNA, the CDR3 is TGTGCCAGCAGTTTATGGGCGGGAGGAGAGACCCAGTACTTC.

The chain recombines TRBV13 with TRBJ1-1; D is ambiguous. V dropped 0 bases and J dropped 1 base, with 12 bases sitting between them. The CDR3 totals 16 residues. Germline assignment: CDR1 PRHDT and CDR2 FYEKMQ (reference sequence). CDR3 DNA: TGTGCCAGCAGCTTAGGGGAGGGTACGAGGAACACTGAAGCTTTCTTT. Translation: CASSLGEGTRNTEAFF.